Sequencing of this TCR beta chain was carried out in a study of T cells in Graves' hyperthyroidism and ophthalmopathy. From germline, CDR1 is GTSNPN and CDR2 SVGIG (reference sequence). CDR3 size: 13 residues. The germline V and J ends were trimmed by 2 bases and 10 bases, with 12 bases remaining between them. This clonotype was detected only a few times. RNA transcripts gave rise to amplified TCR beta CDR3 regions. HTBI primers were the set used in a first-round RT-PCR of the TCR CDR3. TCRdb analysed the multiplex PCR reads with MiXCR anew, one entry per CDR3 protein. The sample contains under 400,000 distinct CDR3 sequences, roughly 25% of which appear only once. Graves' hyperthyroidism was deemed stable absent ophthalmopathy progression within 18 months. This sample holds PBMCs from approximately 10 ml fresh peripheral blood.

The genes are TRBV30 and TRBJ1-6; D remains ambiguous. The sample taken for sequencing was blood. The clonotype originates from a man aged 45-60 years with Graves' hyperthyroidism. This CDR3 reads CAWSQIPESPLHF. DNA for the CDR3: TGTGCCTGGAGTCAGATCCCAGAATCACCCCTCCACTTT. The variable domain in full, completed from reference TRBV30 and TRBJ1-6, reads SQTIHQWPATLVQPVGSPLSLECTVEGTSNPNLYWYRQAAGRGLQLLFYSVGIGQISSEVPQNLSASRPQDRQFILSSKKLLLSDSGFYLCAWSQIPESPLHFGNGTRLTVT.